The clone carrying this T cell receptor beta chain was seen many times. This specimen comes from a study of T cells in Graves' hyperthyroidism and ophthalmopathy. The CDR3 is 14 residues long. The germline V and J ends were trimmed by 5 bases and 2 bases, with 12 bases remaining between them. Germline V gene sequence: CDR1 MDHEN, CDR2 SYDVKM. RNA transcripts served as the template for amplifying TCR beta CDR3 regions. A first-round RT-PCR of the TCR CDR3 used the HTBI primer set. A single record per CDR3 protein comes from TCRdb applying MiXCR to the multiplex PCR reads. The sample has 350,000 or so distinct CDR3 sequences, about 21% seen once. In patients aged 18 to 65, hyperthyroidism was newly diagnosed, with duration under 2 months.

The chain uses TRBV28 and TRBJ1-2; D may be TRBD1 (5 bases). The sample taken for sequencing was blood. The source of this sequence is a woman aged 45 to 65 with Graves' hyperthyroidism. CDR3 nucleotide sequence: TGTGCCAGCAGTCAACTAAACAGGAACTATGGCTACACCTTC. This sequence encodes CASSQLNRNYGYTF.